The next 7 T cell receptor beta chains were all read from a single sample in a study of human T cells and chemical hapten exposure. Time point indicated: patch test 1, 2 weeks after DPC sensitization. The treatment is: therapeutic diphenylcyclopropenone sensitization with weekly scalp DPC. From the RACE reads, TCRdb called clonotypes with MiXCR, one entry per CDR3 protein. The sample gives about 70,000 distinct CDR3 sequences, about 9.4% of which show up once; less than 4% is in the top ten. The material was whole blood, obtained in connection with sensitization to the hapten diphenylcyclopropenone (DPC). The receptors here all came from a woman between 35 and 50 years old with alopecia areata. Some clones in this sample may be carry-over from other donors' samples.

Ten or more counts support this clonotype. The rearrangement uses TRBV12-3 or TRBV12-4 and TRBJ2-7; 10 bases match TRBD1. This CDR3 is built from 15 residues. The ends lost 2 bases at V and 4 bases at J; junction bases unmatched: 5. The CDR3 protein is CASSLSTGGGYEQYF. CDR3 DNA sequence: TGTGCCAGCAGTTTATCGACAGGGGGCGGGTACGAGCAGTACTTC.

J is TRBJ1-5 and V is TRBV29-1, with 7 bases aligning to TRBD1. Germline V gives CDR1 SQVTM, CDR2 ANQGSEA. The J segment lost 2 bases and the V segment lost 4 bases, leaving 2 bases of the junction unmatched. The CDR3 extends over 13 amino acids. The CDR3 is CSVVTGGNQPQHF. The CDR3 nucleotides are TGCAGCGTTGTTACAGGGGGCAATCAGCCCCAGCATTTT.

This clonotype was detected many times. The genes are TRBV10-3 and TRBJ1-1; TRBD1 agrees at 11 bases. The CDR3 sequence is 15 residues long. The V segment lost 11 bases and the J segment 1 base; nucleotides outside the gene matches: 9. CDR1 and CDR2 (germline): ENHRY, SYGVKD. The CDR3 spells CAFSSGTGGNTEAFF. As DNA, the CDR3 is TGTGCCTTCTCATCTGGGACAGGGGGGAACACTGAAGCTTTCTTT.

This clonotype was picked up a small number of times. The chain carries TRBV20-1 and TRBJ2-3; 8 bases match TRBD2. The germline gives CDR1 DFQATT, CDR2 SNEGSKA (reference sequence). The length of the CDR3 is 15 residues. With 0 bases clipped from V and 7 bases from J, the junction kept 9 bases outside the gene matches. This CDR3 reads CSARDPSGGKNTQYF. The CDR3 region has the DNA TGCAGTGCTAGAGATCCGAGCGGGGGAAAAAATACGCAGTATTTT.

The CDR3 loop is CASMLQNTGELFF. CDR3 nucleotide sequence: TGTGCCAGCATGCTACAGAACACCGGGGAGCTGTTTTTT. The chain has TRBV6-4 and TRBJ2-2; D gene ambiguous. Between the trimmed V and J ends, which lost 7 bases and 1 base, there was a span of 7 bases. The germline CDR1 and CDR2 sequences are MRHNA and SNTAGT. This CDR3 has 13 amino acids.

This clonotype was found many times. The chain joins TRBV6-5 to TRBJ2-4; TRBD2 matches at 7 bases. Trimming at V came to 6 bases and at J to 6 bases, leaving 14 bases not matched to a gene. CDR1 and CDR2 (germline): MNHEY, SVGAGI. The CDR3 totals 16 residues. The CDR3: CASSRRGTPGGNIQYF. The CDR3 region has the DNA TGTGCCAGCAGCCGACGCGGGACTCCGGGGGGAAACATTCAGTACTTC.

This chain connects TRBV7-2 to TRBJ2-2, with D unresolved. With 5 bases removed from V and 5 bases from J, the gap between germline ends came to 6 bases. The CDR3 sequence is 12 residues long. Germline V gene sequence: CDR1 SGHTA, CDR2 FQGNSA. The chain's CDR3 is CASSIRTGELFF. In DNA form, the CDR3 reads TGTGCCAGCAGCATACGGACCGGGGAGCTGTTTTTT. The entire variable domain, with the rest obtained from reference TRBV7-2 and TRBJ2-2, is as follows: GAGVSQSPSNKVTEKGKDVELRCDPISGHTALYWYRQSLGQGLEFLIYFQGNSAPDKSGLPSDRFSAERTGGSVSTLTIQRTQQEDSAVYLCASSIRTGELFFGEGSRLTVL.